One and the same sample provided the 8 T cell receptor beta chains below, sequenced in a study of identical twins (dated by TCRdb to 2016 to 2018). Receptor libraries were prepared by 5' RACE. The run used an Illumina HiSeq 2000. The raw public data were reprocessed by TCRdb itself: fastp quality trimming at Q25, MiXCR clonotype calling, in-frame beta chains only. Duplicate CDR3 protein sequences are folded into a single record with the most common DNA and genes. The sample data list about 690,000 distinct CDR3 sequences, and less than 7% of these were observed just once. Of the sample, about 1.8% is held by the ten largest clones. Material: naive T cells sorted from blood. The meaning of the sample's cell subset or site label: cells isolated with a human naive T-cell isolation kit. Every receptor here comes from a man aged 18 to 29 in good health.

The chain combines TRBV5-6 with TRBJ2-4; D is perhaps TRBD1 (5 bases). Germline V gives CDR1 SGHDT, CDR2 YYEEEE. The CDR3 has 14 residues. V was cut by 7 bases and J by 0 bases, with 11 bases left in between. CDR3 in DNA: TGTGCCAGCTGGCCCAGGGTAGCCAAAAACATTCAGTACTTC. Protein sequence: CASWPRVAKNIQYF.

At least ten counts were recorded for this clonotype. The chain carries TRBV7-2 and TRBJ1-1; D is unresolved. CDR3 length equals 16 residues. The V gene lost 1 base and the J gene lost 1 base, with 13 bases spanning the gap. Per the germline V gene, CDR1 is SGHTA and CDR2 is FQGNSA. The CDR3 DNA reads TGTGCCAGCAGCTTAGGGGAGAGGGTGCGGAACACTGAAGCTTTCTTT. Amino acids: CASSLGERVRNTEAFF.

This clonotype appeared many times. The rearrangement uses TRBV9 and TRBJ2-3; D remains ambiguous. The CDR3 has 14 residues. V was shortened by 1 base and J by 3 bases, with 9 bases between the two germline ends. CDR1 SGDLS and CDR2 YYNGEE come from the germline V gene. CDR3 in amino acids: CASSVLSETDTQYF. CDR3 sequence (DNA): TGTGCCAGCAGCGTACTTTCAGAGACAGATACGCAGTATTTT.

This clonotype was counted only a few times. The chain links TRBV18 to TRBJ2-5; D may match TRBD1 or TRBD2 (6 bases each). V gave up 3 bases and J gave up 5 bases, with 16 bases separating them. CDR3 size: 15 residues. Germline-derived CDR1 and CDR2 are KGHSH and LQKENI. This CDR3 reads CASSPRGESRETQYF. CDR3 nucleotide sequence: TGTGCCAGCTCACCGAGGGGGGAGTCCCGGGAGACCCAGTACTTC. Drawing the rest from reference TRBV18 and TRBJ2-5, the complete variable domain is NAGVMQNPRHLVRRRGQEARLRCSPMKGHSHVYWYRQLPEEGLKFMVYLQKENIIDESGMPKERFSAEFPKEGPSILRIQQVVRGDSAAYFCASSPRGESRETQYFGPGTRLLVL.

As concerns this clonotype: No conserved phenylalanine or tryptophan is present at the end of the CDR3, so a read error is the likely explanation. The chain uses TRBV10-3 and TRBJ1-2; no clear D. Germline V gene data show CDR1 as ENHRY and CDR2 as SYGVKD. Between the trimmed V and J ends, which lost 7 bases and 8 bases, there was a span of 20 bases. CDR3 size: 14 residues. This CDR3 is CAINPDGPSGGYTS. For the CDR3, the DNA is TGTGCCATCAATCCGGACGGTCCCTCGGGCGGCTACACCTCC.

This clonotype has ten or more counts. The CDR3 region is CSARRQGRGGNTEAFF. The CDR3 nucleotides are TGCAGTGCTAGACGACAGGGTCGGGGCGGGAACACTGAAGCTTTCTTT. The chain combines TRBV20-1 with TRBJ1-1; 7 bases agree with TRBD1. This CDR3 is 16 amino acids long. CDR1 DFQATT and CDR2 SNEGSKA come from the germline V gene (reference sequence). V shed 2 bases and J 1 base; nucleotides not matched to a gene: 10.

The CDR3 sequence: CASSAADSRELFF. The CDR3 coding sequence is TGTGCCAGCAGTGCCGCGGACAGCCGGGAGCTGTTTTTT. The rearrangement uses TRBV2 and TRBJ2-2, with D perhaps matching TRBD1 (6 bases). Trimming removed 4 bases at V and 9 bases at J, with 12 bases between. Germline CDR1 is SNHLY and CDR2 is FYNNEI. CDR3 length equals 13 residues.

V usage is TRBV11-3 and J usage is TRBJ2-7, with D perhaps matching TRBD1 or TRBD2 (5 bases each). The CDR3 contains 13 residues. Trimming left V 2 bases short and J 6 bases short, with 11 bases between. CDR1 is SGHNT and CDR2 is YENEEA in the germline V gene. The CDR3: CASSLSQGREQYV. The CDR3, as DNA: TGTGCCAGCAGCTTATCCCAGGGACGCGAGCAGTACGTC.